The clone carrying this TCR beta chain was detected only a few times. Its antigen is as yet unknown. The source of the sample is a study of early stage breast cancer tumors. Study-level information: Of about 17 invasive breast tumors, twelve were hormone receptor-positive, HER2-negative. Invasive lobular carcinomas made up about 30% of the 12 ER+/PR+/HER2- tumors.

Study results and limitations: Compared with adjacent normal breast, tumors showed about 2.5-fold denser, more clonal T cells. Most shared enriched TCRB sequences were commonly generated ones.

Libraries were prepared by immunoSEQ multiplex PCR; TCRdb keeps only in-frame clonotypes and omits some of them. The sample consists of 39,000 or so clones, approximately 72% of them appearing once. Trimming took 1 base from V and 12 from J, leaving 13 bases between them. The CDR3 covers 13 residues. From germline, CDR1 is MNHNS and CDR2 SASEGT. Sequencing was carried out using blood. This chain uses TRBV6-1 with TRBJ2-4; D call uncertain. This TCR derives from a person in their fifties with breast cancer. CDR3 amino acids: CASSEDPSRHQYF. The CDR3 bases are TGTGCCAGCAGTGAAGACCCCAGCAGACATCAGTACTTC.